This TCR beta chain was sequenced in a study of blood T cell repertoires in COVID-19. Study-wide background: Samples came from the United States, Italy and Spain, spanning acute and convalescent COVID-19. PBMCs, B-cell-depleted T cells, or T cells were the source of the cDNA or gDNA that made up the material.

Authors' analysis steps: Amplification of reference gene primers was used by the study to estimate nucleated cell counts. The method was immunoSEQ multiplex PCR; TCRdb's version includes in-frame clones alone and lacks a portion of them. The V and J calls and the clone size are those of that table, but D and trimming were determined from the DNA. The data hold 200,000 to 250,000 clones, with approximately 91% observed a single time. The CDR3 has 15 residues. V lost 4 bases to trimming and J lost 3 bases, with 16 bases between them. Per the germline V gene, CDR1 is SGDLS and CDR2 is YYNGEE. The sequence came from a woman aged 40 to 50 with acute or convalescent COVID-19. V and J are TRBV9 and TRBJ1-2; D might be TRBD1 (6 bases). Sequencing used peripheral blood. CDR3 nucleotides: TGTGCCAGCAGCCCGGAAGGTCAGGGGCACTATGGCTACACCTTC. Translated: CASSPEGQGHYGYTF.